The present entry profiles one T cell receptor (beta chain) with its context. In this sample, this clone turned up many times. Its antigen is currently not known. Per-nucleotide qualities are absent, and no much larger clonotype sits a single base away. The data are from a study of beta chain features in type 1 diabetes (dated by TCRdb to the late 2010s). Regarding the study in general: Mean age, gender distribution, total cell number and subset yield did not differ between patients and healthy donors. The study compared TCRB repertoires of sorted circulating CD4+ T cell subsets between recently diagnosed type 1 diabetes patients and matched healthy donors. Across all samples, some 110,000,000 sorted cells were examined, and cell number per subset correlated strongly with RNA yield. Naive and central memory subsets were obtained from all 30 or so donors, but regulatory and stem cell-like memory subsets were isolated from only 8 patients and roughly 8 healthy donors.

A single peripheral blood draw of around 100 mL on average was collected from each donor into heparinised tubes. A BD FACSAria II and a panel including CD45RO, CCR7, CD25, CD127, CD95 and CD27 were used to sort naive, central memory, regulatory and stem cell-like memory CD4+ T cells. Every sorted population had a purity above 98%. PBMCs were isolated immediately by Lymphoprep density gradient centrifugation and stained directly without culture. Samples were stained and sorted in pairs, with one healthy donor and one patient per experiment, so that batch effects were minimized. General study outcomes and caveats: Because cDNA was sequenced instead of genomic DNA, highly expressing activated cells could be over-represented, though the groups showed no difference in activation or CD3 levels. Naive, central memory and regulatory TCRB repertoires appeared to be more alike among patients than among healthy donors. Because the HLA sub-analyses included only small numbers of individuals, any influence of HLA type on TCRB rearrangement was left unresolved. PCR may preferentially amplify shorter templates, but because patient and control samples were amplified and corrected together, any resulting skew would affect both groups equally. A moderate but significant shortening of TCRB CDR3 length was observed in type 1 diabetes patients in all four CD4+ subsets. Fewer insertions and more nucleotide deletions at VDJ recombination sites were observed in patients with type 1 diabetes, implying thymic rearrangement abnormalities.

The V end gives up 6 bases and the J end 6 bases, leaving 10 bases in the junction not matched to a gene. Taken from cysteine to phenylalanine, the CDR3 has 15 residues. Here the CDR3 DNA is all that survives: 45 bases in frame from base 1. From a lookup of the germline V gene, CDR1 and CDR2 are MDHEN and SYDVKM. The entire amount of isolated RNA was reverse transcribed using the High Capacity cDNA Reverse Transcription Kit, so the sequenced TCRB transcripts were expressed ones. Naive, central memory and regulatory T cell samples underwent deep immunoSEQ sequencing, averaging about 3.57 million total reads per sample. After sorted cells were lysed in RLT buffer, RNA was extracted with DNase-treated RNeasy Micro or Mini kits, with the choice depending on cell number. Each cell subset was processed separately to prevent cross-contamination, with patient and healthy donor samples processed together. The immunoSEQ multiplex PCR was used to amplify TCRB sequences from cDNA, generating 87-bp fragments that spanned the CDR3 region. The amplicons were sequenced using the Illumina HiSeq platform. Per the authors' processing: Synthetic template baselines were used to correct PCR bias computationally, reads within Hamming distance 2 were collapsed together, and singletons that could not be merged were discarded. By aligning reads against IMGT, V, D and J genes, CDR3 length, and insertions or deletions at six rearrangement sites were assigned. Within each subset, clonotype counts were normalized to sorted cell number, after which true diversity and Gini coefficients were computed with the tcR R package. The overlap coefficient, calculated on TCRB nucleotide sequences, was used to quantify repertoire sharing. The table comes from immuneACCESS by way of TCRdb, which keeps in-frame sequences with V and J called. Part of the clones is missing from these tables; in studies checked, under half for an unresolved V gene and the rest for unknown reasons. V and J calls and clone size are copied from that table; D and trimming were computed from the DNA. The sample contains fewer than 400,000 clones, under 8.5% of them found a single time. The biggest ten clones account for under 0.5% of the sample.

The TCR originated in a woman younger than 35 in good health. Material for sequencing was central memory CD4+ T cells from blood. The chain was built from TRBV28 and TRBJ1-5; 8 middle bases align to TRBD1. This receptor has the CDR3 CASSLIDRGAQPQHF. The DNA sequence is given as TGTGCCAGCAGCTTAATTGACAGGGGAGCTCAGCCCCAGCATTTT.